One and the same sample provided the 29 T cell receptor beta chains below, sequenced in a study of blood T cell repertoires in COVID-19. Produced via immunoSEQ multiplex PCR; TCRdb's table is partial and in-frame only. Seen here are about 230,000 clones, over 70% observed once, and the top ten hold roughly 3.7%. Sequenced material: PBMCs or T cells enriched from blood (not recorded which). The receptor set was obtained from a woman aged 25 to 39 who had been exposed to COVID-19.

The rearrangement links TRBV7-9 to TRBJ2-3, with D possibly TRBD2 on 6 matching bases. V shed 2 bases and J shed 5 bases, with 20 bases lying between them. The CDR3 contains 17 residues. Germline V gene data show CDR1 as SEHNR and CDR2 as FQNEAQ (reference sequence). The CDR3 loop reads CASSLTRTGPGGDTQYF. CDR3 nucleotides: TGTGCCAGCAGCTTAACCCGTACAGGCCCCGGGGGAGATACGCAGTATTTT. Full variable domain (outside the CDR3, taken from reference TRBV7-9 and TRBJ2-3): DTGVSQNPRHKITKRGQNVTFRCDPISEHNRLYWYRQTLGQGPEFLTYFQNEAQLEKSRLLSDRFSAERPKGSFSTLEIQRTEQGDSAMYLCASSLTRTGPGGDTQYFGPGTRLTVL.

For the CDR3, the DNA is TGTGCCAGCAGTTTTCGACAGGGAATATTAATCACTGAAGCTTTCTTT. This encodes CASSFRQGILITEAFF. V and J are TRBV6-5 and TRBJ1-1; TRBD1 agrees at 7 bases. Germline lookup yields CDR1 MNHEY and CDR2 SVGAGI. Losses at the gene ends were 4 bases for V and 4 bases for J; bases not matched to a gene: 12. This CDR3 spans 16 amino acids.

This clone has a handful of counts. The rearrangement links TRBV19 to TRBJ1-5; 9 positions agree with TRBD1. V dropped 7 bases and J dropped 2; count of bases not matched to a gene: 6. The germline gives CDR1 LNHDA, CDR2 SQIVND (reference sequence). This CDR3 region has 15 residues. In DNA, the CDR3 is TGTGCCAGTAACCCGGACAGGGGTGGCAATCAGCCCCAGCATTTT. Protein: CASNPDRGGNQPQHF. Full variable domain (outside the CDR3, taken from reference TRBV19 and TRBJ1-5): DGGITQSPKYLFRKEGQNVTLSCEQNLNHDAMYWYRQDPGQGLRLIYYSQIVNDFQKGDIAEGYSVSREKKESFPLTVTSAQKNPTAFYLCASNPDRGGNQPQHFGDGTRLSIL.

This chain links TRBV6-5 with TRBJ1-2; 7 bases line up with TRBD1. CDR1 MNHEY and CDR2 SVGAGI come from the germline V gene. CDR3 length: 14 residues. The V segment lost 6 bases and the J segment 0 bases; nucleotides outside the gene matches: 4. The CDR3 is CASRRGPTNYGYTF. CDR3 in DNA: TGTGCCAGCAGGAGGGGGCCCACTAACTATGGCTACACCTTC.

This rearrangement joins TRBV7-2 to TRBJ2-7; the match to TRBD1 covers 9 bases. V was pared by 5 bases and J by 0 bases, with 14 bases of the junction left unmatched. The CDR3 extends over 18 amino acids. CDR1 and CDR2 (germline): SGHTA, FQGNSA. The CDR3 DNA reads TGTGCCAGCAGCACCAGCTTCGGACAGGGGCCCACCTCCTACGAGCAGTACTTC. It codes for CASSTSFGQGPTSYEQYF.

The rearrangement joins TRBV11-2 to TRBJ1-2, with D possibly TRBD1 on 6 matching bases. CDR1 SGHAT and CDR2 FQNNGV come from the germline V gene. This CDR3 comprises 18 residues. Trimming left V 4 bases short and J 0 bases short, with 21 bases between. The CDR3 region has the DNA TGTGCCAGCAGCTCGACAGGACTCACCAAGACAGCTAACTATGGCTACACCTTC. It is translated as CASSSTGLTKTANYGYTF.

The gene calls are TRBV28 and TRBJ2-1; 10 bases are shared with TRBD2. Germline CDR1 reads MDHEN; CDR2 reads SYDVKM. J was trimmed by 3 bases and V by 2 bases; bases with no gene match: 1. There are 15 residues in the CDR3. This CDR3 is CASSLGTSVYNEQFF. The CDR3 DNA follows: TGTGCCAGCAGTTTAGGGACTAGCGTCTACAATGAGCAGTTCTTC.

V gene TRBV6-5 combines with J gene TRBJ2-7, with a tentative D call TRBD1 (6 bases). V was pared by 7 bases and J by 0 bases, with 13 bases between. CDR3 length equals 14 residues. CDR1 MNHEY and CDR2 SVGAGI come from the germline V gene. The CDR3, as DNA: TGTGCCAGCAACGCGGACAGTAGCTCCTACGAGCAGTACTTC. Its translation: CASNADSSSYEQYF.

The chain joins TRBV11-1 to TRBJ2-3; 8 nucleotides line up with TRBD1. CDR3 size: 16 residues. The V gene's germline CDR1 is SGHAT and CDR2 FQDESV (reference sequence). Losses at the gene ends were 5 bases for V and 3 bases for J; bases not matched to a gene: 10. This CDR3 is CASSPQGQERTDTQYF. CDR3 DNA sequence: TGTGCCAGCAGCCCCCAGGGACAGGAGAGGACAGATACGCAGTATTTT.

The chain is built from TRBV19 and TRBJ2-2; the match to TRBD1 covers 11 bases. CDR3 length: 16 amino acids. The germline V gene has CDR1 LNHDA and CDR2 SQIVND (reference sequence). Trimming removed 3 bases from V and 4 bases from J; junction bases left unmatched: 4. This CDR3 reads CASSIVGTGGTGELFF. In nucleotides, the CDR3 is TGTGCCAGTAGTATCGTGGGGACAGGGGGCACCGGGGAGCTGTTTTTT.

The CDR3 loop is CASSQEVGRGKAFF. The CDR3 bases are TGTGCCAGCAGCCAAGAAGTCGGGCGGGGTAAAGCTTTCTTT. The chain joins TRBV14 to TRBJ1-1; D gene uncertain. V lost 0 bases and J lost 9, with 14 bases in between. The CDR3 is 14 residues long. Germline V gives CDR1 SGHDN, CDR2 FVKESK.

This chain joins TRBV7-9 and TRBJ2-1; TRBD2 agrees at 7 bases. The germline CDR1 and CDR2 sequences are SEHNR and FQNEAQ (reference sequence). V lost 5 bases, J lost 0 bases, and 10 bases stayed unmatched. This CDR3 is 17 amino acids long. The CDR3 nucleotides read TGTGCCAGCAGCCCCAATTTCCGGGACTACTCCTACAATGAGCAGTTCTTC. Residues: CASSPNFRDYSYNEQFF. Together with reference TRBV7-9 and TRBJ2-1, the CDR3 gives the full variable domain: DTGVSQNPRHKITKRGQNVTFRCDPISEHNRLYWYRQTLGQGPEFLTYFQNEAQLEKSRLLSDRFSAERPKGSFSTLEIQRTEQGDSAMYLCASSPNFRDYSYNEQFFGPGTRLTVL.

On this clone itself: This same CDR3 is encoded by further DNA sequences in the sample. The chain carries TRBV11-2 and TRBJ2-5; perhaps TRBD2 as D (5 bases). The V and J ends lost 0 bases and 2 bases respectively, with 10 bases between them. CDR3 size: 15 residues. Germline V gene sequence: CDR1 SGHAT, CDR2 FQNNGV. The CDR3 region is CASSLDGREQETQYF. The CDR3, as DNA: TGTGCCAGCAGCTTAGATGGGAGAGAACAAGAGACCCAGTACTTC.

This chain joins TRBV10-2 and TRBJ2-5, with D perhaps matching TRBD2 (5 bases). This CDR3 contains 15 residues. The germline CDR1 and CDR2 sequences are WSHSY and SAAADI. Trimming shortened V by 4 bases and J by 2 bases, and 14 bases separated the two germline ends. DNA of the CDR3: TGCGCCAGCAGTGTTCTTAAGTGGGAGCAAGAGACCCAGTACTTC. Translated, it gives CASSVLKWEQETQYF.

The gene calls are TRBV19 and TRBJ2-5, with TRBD1 matching over 7 bases. Germline assignment: CDR1 LNHDA and CDR2 SQIVND (reference sequence). This CDR3 spans 16 amino acids. The trim removed 6 bases at V and 3 bases at J, leaving 13 bases unmatched. The CDR3 loop is CASRGTRQGAEETQYF. CDR3 DNA sequence: TGTGCCAGTAGGGGGACCAGACAGGGCGCAGAAGAGACCCAGTACTTC. Drawing the rest from reference TRBV19 and TRBJ2-5, the complete variable domain is DGGITQSPKYLFRKEGQNVTLSCEQNLNHDAMYWYRQDPGQGLRLIYYSQIVNDFQKGDIAEGYSVSREKKESFPLTVTSAQKNPTAFYLCASRGTRQGAEETQYFGPGTRLLVL.

This clone was seen a single time. DNA for the CDR3: TGTGCCTGGAGTGTACGACAGGGGTATAATTCACCCCTCCACTTT. This codes for CAWSVRQGYNSPLHF. The chain carries TRBV30 and TRBJ1-6; 8 bases line up with TRBD1. The CDR3 has 15 amino acids. CDR1 GTSNPN and CDR2 SVGIG come from the germline V gene (reference sequence). With V trimmed by 0 bases and J by 4 bases, 2 bases remained unmatched.

V is TRBV7-2 and J is TRBJ1-5, with 7 bases identical to TRBD1. V shed 8 bases and J 1 base; nucleotides not matched to a gene: 5. Germline assignment: CDR1 SGHTA and CDR2 FQGNSA. The CDR3 totals 14 residues. The CDR3 bases are TGTGCCAGCCCCAAGACAGGGAGCAATCAGCCCCAGCATTTT. Its protein product is CASPKTGSNQPQHF.

V gene TRBV7-9 combines with J gene TRBJ2-7; TRBD1 is a possible D gene (6 bases). V lost 2 bases and J lost 2, with 10 bases in between. Germline V gives CDR1 SEHNR, CDR2 FQNEAQ (reference sequence). The CDR3 runs to 14 residues. CDR3 amino acids: CASSLRQAPYEQYF. CDR3 nucleotides: TGTGCCAGCAGCTTACGACAGGCCCCCTACGAGCAGTACTTC.

This clone turned up a few times. CDR3 residues: CATRQGNSYNSPLHF. In DNA, the CDR3 is TGTGCCACCCGACAGGGAAACTCCTATAATTCACCCCTCCACTTT. This chain connects TRBV10-3 to TRBJ1-6, with 7 bases fitting TRBD1. Germline loops: CDR1 ENHRY, CDR2 SYGVKD. Losses at the gene ends were 10 bases for V and 0 bases for J; bases not matched to a gene: 6. The CDR3 totals 15 residues.

The chain is built from TRBV11-1 and TRBJ2-3, with a possible D match to TRBD2 (6 bases). The length of the CDR3 is 13 residues. From germline, CDR1 is SGHAT and CDR2 FQDESV (reference sequence). The V gene lost 5 bases and the J gene lost 11 bases, with 17 bases spanning the gap. This chain's CDR3 is CASSLRTGRGQYF. In DNA form, the CDR3 reads TGTGCCAGCAGCCTTAGGACTGGGCGGGGGCAGTATTTT.

The rearrangement uses TRBV19 and TRBJ2-7, with a tentative D call TRBD2 (5 bases). The CDR3 is made up of 13 amino acids. Trimming took 3 bases from V and 6 from J, leaving 12 bases between them. The V gene's germline CDR1 is LNHDA and CDR2 SQIVND (reference sequence). CDR3 in DNA: TGTGCCAGTAGTATCATGGACTTGTCCGAGCAGTACTTC. This sequence encodes CASSIMDLSEQYF.

The rearrangement uses TRBV18 and TRBJ2-7; D might be TRBD1 (6 bases). Trimming cost V 3 bases and J 3 bases, with 15 bases left between them. From germline, CDR1 is KGHSH and CDR2 LQKENI. The CDR3 contains 15 residues. The CDR3 loop is CASSPRGQFRYEQYF. CDR3 DNA: TGTGCCAGCTCACCTCGGGGACAATTCCGCTACGAGCAGTACTTC.

This clone showed up just a few times. The V call is TRBV30, the J call TRBJ1-4; 9 bases are a match to TRBD1. Germline assignment: CDR1 GTSNPN and CDR2 SVGIG (reference sequence). Trimming cost V 0 bases and J 8 bases; bases outside gene matches: 1. This CDR3 is 13 amino acids long. This chain's CDR3 is CAWSVGQGEKLFF. CDR3 coding DNA: TGTGCCTGGAGTGTAGGACAGGGGGAAAAACTGTTTTTT. Drawing the rest from reference TRBV30 and TRBJ1-4, the complete variable domain is SQTIHQWPATLVQPVGSPLSLECTVEGTSNPNLYWYRQAAGRGLQLLFYSVGIGQISSEVPQNLSASRPQDRQFILSSKKLLLSDSGFYLCAWSVGQGEKLFFGSGTQLSVL.

This chain uses TRBV6-4 with TRBJ2-1, with D perhaps TRBD2 (6 bases). Looked up from germline, CDR1 is MRHNA and CDR2 is SNTAGT. V gave up 4 bases and J gave up 8 bases, with 18 bases separating them. The CDR3 covers 15 residues. CDR3 bases: TGTGCCAGCAGTGCCCTGGGGACTTCCCTTTATGAGCAGTTCTTC. Its translation is CASSALGTSLYEQFF.

This clone was detected once. The V call is TRBV5-4, the J call TRBJ1-3, with TRBD1 matching 8 bases. The length of the CDR3 is 13 residues. Germline CDR1 reads SGHNT; CDR2 reads YYREEE (reference sequence). V was clipped by 5 bases and J by 4 bases; unmatched bases: 2. CDR3 DNA sequence: TGTGCCAGCAGTCGGGACAGGGGAAACACCATATATTTT. It specifies CASSRDRGNTIYF.

The gene calls are TRBV6-5 and TRBJ2-7, with TRBD2 matching 8 bases. V lost 6 bases to trimming and J lost 4 bases; unmatched junction nucleotides: 2. CDR1 is MNHEY, CDR2 SVGAGI, per germline. The CDR3 consists of 12 residues. As DNA, the CDR3 is TGTGCCAGCAGCGAGCGGGGGTACGAGCAGTACTTC. It specifies CASSERGYEQYF.

This clone was found once. The rearrangement links TRBV6-1 to TRBJ2-3; D is possibly TRBD2 (6 bases). The CDR3 runs 14 residues. From germline, CDR1 is MNHNS and CDR2 SASEGT. V was pared by 3 bases and J by 0 bases, with 7 bases between. As DNA, the CDR3 is TGTGCCAGCAGTGACCTAGCGAGCACAGATACGCAGTATTTT. Translation: CASSDLASTDTQYF.

The chain links TRBV2 to TRBJ1-1; 8 bases align to TRBD1. CDR1 is SNHLY and CDR2 is FYNNEI in the germline V gene. V was pared by 6 bases and J by 0 bases, with 6 bases of the junction left unmatched. The CDR3 is 15 residues long. CDR3 nucleotides: TGTGCCAGCAGGGGAAGGACAGGGCTGAACACTGAAGCTTTCTTT. The encoded protein is CASRGRTGLNTEAFF.

The chain uses TRBV5-1 and TRBJ2-3; D is undetermined. The CDR3 covers 14 residues. Germline CDR1 and CDR2: SGHRS and YFSETQ. V was clipped by 2 bases and J by 3 bases, with 10 bases between them. The CDR3 nucleotides read TGCGCCAGCAGCTTAAAACCAGGTACAGATACGCAGTATTTT. Translated, it gives CASSLKPGTDTQYF. Full variable domain (outside the CDR3, taken from reference TRBV5-1 and TRBJ2-3): KAGVTQTPRYLIKTRGQQVTLSCSPISGHRSVSWYQQTPGQGLQFLFEYFSETQRNKGNFPGRFSGRQFSNSRSEMNVSTLELGDSALYLCASSLKPGTDTQYFGPGTRLTVL.